The 17 T cell receptor beta chains given below trace back to one sample, sequenced in a study of T-cell reconstitution after alpha-beta-depleted transplantation in children. As it was prepared, the TCRbeta library received unique molecular identifiers. Via MiXCR, TCRdb re-called the PCR reads, giving one row per CDR3 protein. The sample comprises almost 600,000 distinct CDR3 sequences, 27% of which are singletons, and around a third rests with the top ten. The source material was PBMCs, sampled before TCRalphabeta/CD19-depleted stem cell transplant. The origin of the receptors is a boy under two years old with Wiskott-Aldrich syndrome, due to receive a stem cell transplant.

The chain uses TRBV4-1 and TRBJ2-7; 7 bases match TRBD2. The CDR3 has 16 residues. Trimming took 1 base from V and 2 from J; bases not matched to a gene: 8. In germline, CDR1 is MGHRA, CDR2 YSYEKL. CDR3 coding DNA: TGCGCCAGCAGCCAAGCGTCTAGCGGCAGAGCCTACGAGCAGTACTTC. Translation gives CASSQASSGRAYEQYF.

The chain is built from TRBV27 and TRBJ2-4, with D uncertain. In germline, CDR1 is MNHEY, CDR2 SMNVEV (reference sequence). With 5 bases removed from V and 6 bases from J, the gap between germline ends came to 5 bases. This CDR3 contains 11 residues. The CDR3 sequence is CASSPLNIQYF. Written as DNA, the CDR3 is TGTGCCAGCAGTCCTTTAAACATTCAGTACTTC.

This clonotype was counted many times. The chain links TRBV7-8 to TRBJ2-7; 11 nucleotides line up with TRBD2. The V gene end was trimmed by 8 bases and the J gene end by 6 bases; junction bases not matched to a gene: 6. Germline V gene lookup returns CDR1 SGHVS and CDR2 FQNEAQ. There are 13 residues in the CDR3. CDR3 protein: CASGRGTSGEQYF. The CDR3 DNA is TGTGCCAGCGGGAGGGGGACTAGCGGCGAGCAGTACTTC.

This clonotype appeared a few times. The genes are TRBV28 and TRBJ2-5, with a weak D call TRBD1 (5 bases). Germline assignment: CDR1 MDHEN and CDR2 SYDVKM. The CDR3 is 14 residues long. V was pared by 2 bases and J by 1 base, with 8 bases between. The DNA for the CDR3 is TGTGCCAGCAGTTTAGTGGGGCGCCAAGAGACCCAGTACTTC. It codes for CASSLVGRQETQYF.

The rearrangement uses TRBV7-7 and TRBJ2-5, with 11 positions matching TRBD2. The CDR3 contains 13 residues. V was clipped by 4 bases and J by 7 bases; unmatched bases: 2. The germline V gene encodes CDR1 SSHAT and CDR2 FNYEAQ (reference sequence). The CDR3 region is CASSSTSGRTQYF. CDR3 nucleotide sequence: TGTGCCAGCAGCTCTACTAGCGGGAGGACCCAGTACTTC.

This chain joins TRBV28 and TRBJ2-3, with D perhaps TRBD2 (6 bases). This CDR3 contains 13 residues. V lost 7 bases and J 11 bases, leaving 19 bases between the germline ends. Germline V lookup: CDR1 MDHEN, CDR2 SYDVKM. The CDR3, as DNA: TGTGCCAGCAACCGGAGAAGGTCGGGACTGCAGTATTTT. Its translation: CASNRRRSGLQYF.

This clonotype turned up a few times. The genes are TRBV5-6 and TRBJ2-7; D tentatively reads TRBD1 or TRBD2 (5 bases each). The germline V and J ends were trimmed by 0 bases and 8 bases, with 12 bases remaining between them. The CDR3 covers 13 residues. In germline, CDR1 is SGHDT, CDR2 YYEEEE. The CDR3 here is CASSLAGLAKQYF. The CDR3 coding sequence is TGTGCCAGCAGCTTGGCAGGGCTAGCAAAGCAGTACTTC.

The V call is TRBV11-1, the J call TRBJ2-3; tentative D call: TRBD2 (6 bases). Looked up from germline, CDR1 is SGHAT and CDR2 is FQDESV (reference sequence). The ends were cut back, 11 bases at V and 2 bases at J, with 14 bases in the middle. The CDR3 loop spans 13 amino acids. The CDR3 sequence is CAGNGGSTDTQYF. CDR3 nucleotide sequence: TGTGCCGGGAATGGGGGGTCCACAGATACGCAGTATTTT.

Only one count was recorded for this clonotype. This rearrangement joins TRBV7-2 to TRBJ2-1; the match to TRBD2 covers 9 bases. CDR1 SGHTA and CDR2 FQGNSA come from the germline V gene. V was clipped by 8 bases and J by 9 bases; unmatched bases: 14. The CDR3 covers 15 residues. This CDR3 reads CASLWEVAGVSEQFF. The CDR3, as DNA: TGTGCCAGCCTCTGGGAGGTAGCGGGAGTAAGTGAGCAGTTCTTC.

The V gene is TRBV12-3 or TRBV12-4, the J gene TRBJ1-1, with 12 bases that match TRBD1. V was clipped by 5 bases and J by 5 bases; unmatched bases: 6. The CDR3 runs 15 residues. CDR3 DNA: TGTGCCAGCAGTCCGGGACAGGGGGCGAGAACTGAAGCTTTCTTT. It yields the protein CASSPGQGARTEAFF.

This clonotype appeared a few times. The chain links TRBV7-9 to TRBJ2-5, with D possibly being TRBD2 (6 bases). In germline, CDR1 is SEHNR, CDR2 FQNEAQ (reference sequence). The CDR3 length is 14 residues. V lost 5 bases and J 5 bases, leaving 15 bases between the germline ends. The CDR3 region has the DNA TGTGCCAGCAGCCCCTCTACGGGGGAGGAGACCCAGTACTTC. Translation gives CASSPSTGEETQYF.

This clonotype was seen a few times. V usage is TRBV28 and J usage is TRBJ2-1; TRBD2 matches 10 bases. With V trimmed by 1 base and J by 8 bases, 8 bases remained unmatched. Germline V lookup: CDR1 MDHEN, CDR2 SYDVKM. The CDR3 loop spans 16 amino acids. CDR3 coding DNA: TGTGCCAGCAGTTTATCTAGCGGGAGATTTACTCATGAGCAGTTCTTC. This codes for CASSLSSGRFTHEQFF.

The CDR3 region is CASSRRRGGNGYTF. In nucleotides, the CDR3 is TGTGCCAGCAGCCGCCGCCGTGGAGGTAATGGCTACACCTTC. This chain connects TRBV12-3 or TRBV12-4 to TRBJ1-2; D ambiguous. The CDR3 runs 14 residues. V lost 6 bases and J 6 bases, leaving 17 bases between the germline ends.

The V and J genes are TRBV5-1 and TRBJ2-7; 8 bases fit TRBD1. V dropped 7 bases and J dropped 4; count of bases not matched to a gene: 19. The CDR3 runs 17 residues. Per germline, CDR1 SGHRS and CDR2 YFSETQ. CDR3 DNA: TGCGCCAGCGCCCTGACCCCGGGACAGGACCGAGGGTACGAGCAGTACTTC. Translated, it gives CASALTPGQDRGYEQYF. Drawing the rest from reference TRBV5-1 and TRBJ2-7, the complete variable domain is KAGVTQTPRYLIKTRGQQVTLSCSPISGHRSVSWYQQTPGQGLQFLFEYFSETQRNKGNFPGRFSGRQFSNSRSEMNVSTLELGDSALYLCASALTPGQDRGYEQYFGPGTRLTVT.

The chain employs TRBV29-1 and TRBJ2-5; the D is unclear. The V end lost 6 bases, the J end lost 2 bases, and 7 bases lay between the germline ends. In germline, CDR1 is SQVTM, CDR2 ANQGSEA. The CDR3 totals 11 residues. The CDR3 DNA reads as TGCAGCGTAGGTCCACAAGAGACCCAGTACTTC. Its protein product is CSVGPQETQYF.

This clonotype was seen a few times. The chain joins TRBV5-1 to TRBJ2-2; 9 bases map to TRBD1. The V segment lost 1 base and the J segment 6 bases; nucleotides outside the gene matches: 7. Germline loops: CDR1 SGHRS, CDR2 YFSETQ. The CDR3 is made up of 16 amino acids. The CDR3 region is CASSLRTGGLSGELFF. As DNA, the CDR3 is TGCGCCAGCAGCTTGCGTACAGGGGGCCTTTCCGGGGAGCTGTTTTTT. The whole variable domain, remainder taken from reference TRBV5-1 and TRBJ2-2, is KAGVTQTPRYLIKTRGQQVTLSCSPISGHRSVSWYQQTPGQGLQFLFEYFSETQRNKGNFPGRFSGRQFSNSRSEMNVSTLELGDSALYLCASSLRTGGLSGELFFGEGSRLTVL.

This rearrangement joins TRBV27 to TRBJ2-1, with 7 bases that match TRBD2. The germline V gene encodes CDR1 MNHEY and CDR2 SMNVEV (reference sequence). Losses at the gene ends were 6 bases for V and 7 bases for J; bases not matched to a gene: 9. CDR3 length equals 14 residues. CDR3 in amino acids: CASRLGGRNNEQFF. Here the CDR3 DNA reads TGTGCCAGCAGGCTCGGCGGGAGAAATAATGAGCAGTTCTTC.